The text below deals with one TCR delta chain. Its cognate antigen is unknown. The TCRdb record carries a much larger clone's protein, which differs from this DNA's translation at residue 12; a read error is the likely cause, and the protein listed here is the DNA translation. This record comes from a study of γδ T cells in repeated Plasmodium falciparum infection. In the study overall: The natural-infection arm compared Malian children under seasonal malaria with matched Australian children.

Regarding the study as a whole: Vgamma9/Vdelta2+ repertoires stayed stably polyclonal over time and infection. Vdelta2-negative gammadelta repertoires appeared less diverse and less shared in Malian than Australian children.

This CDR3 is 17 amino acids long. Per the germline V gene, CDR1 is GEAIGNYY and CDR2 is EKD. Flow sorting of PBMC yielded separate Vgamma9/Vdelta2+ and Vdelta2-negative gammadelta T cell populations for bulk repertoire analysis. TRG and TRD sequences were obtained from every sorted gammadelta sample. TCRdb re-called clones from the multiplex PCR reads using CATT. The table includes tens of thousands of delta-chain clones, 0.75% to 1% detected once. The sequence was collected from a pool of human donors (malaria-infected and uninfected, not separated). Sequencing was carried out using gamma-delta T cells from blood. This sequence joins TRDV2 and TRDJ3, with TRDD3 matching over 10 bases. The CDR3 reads CACDSTGGSWDIRQMFF. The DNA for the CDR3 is TGTGCCTGTGACAGTACTGGGGGATCCTGGGACATCCGACAGATGTTTTTC.